The 3 T cell receptor beta chains below all came from one sample that was sequenced in a study of Ad26.COV2.S vaccination and SARS-CoV-2 variants. Indicated treatment: roughly 18 received Ad26.COV2.S at low or high dose, single or two shots; about five received placebo; per-sample allocation not given. The samples were gathered on day 63 after the first injection of vaccine or placebo. Profiled with immunoSEQ multiplex PCR; TCRdb holds only in-frame clones, not every one. The sample carries more than 400,000 clones, around 93% recorded once. The material was peripheral blood, obtained in a trial of Ad26.COV2.S vaccine versus placebo. Source of these receptors: a person aged 18-60 years who received the Ad26.COV2.S COVID-19 vaccine or a placebo.

This chain uses TRBV4-1 with TRBJ2-7; D may be TRBD1 (6 bases). Deletions cut 0 bases from V and 2 bases from J, with 14 bases between. Looked up from germline, CDR1 is MGHRA and CDR2 is YSYEKL. The CDR3 length is 16 residues. CDR3 DNA: TGCGCCAGCAGCCAAGATCCGAGACAGGCAACCTACGAGCAGTACTTC. Amino acids: CASSQDPRQATYEQYF.

The chain joins TRBV2 to TRBJ1-1; tentatively, D is TRBD1 (5 bases). Germline loops: CDR1 SNHLY, CDR2 FYNNEI. This CDR3 is 14 amino acids long. Between the trimmed V and J ends, which lost 1 base and 6 bases, there was a span of 12 bases. The CDR3 DNA reads TGTGCCAGCAGTGAAGTGGGGCATGGACCTGAAGCTTTCTTT. It yields the protein CASSEVGHGPEAFF.

The genes are TRBV6-5 and TRBJ2-7; a possible D gene is TRBD2 (6 bases). Germline V gene sequence: CDR1 MNHEY, CDR2 SVGAGI. The CDR3 runs 15 residues. Trimming removed 7 bases at V and 0 bases at J, with 16 bases between. The CDR3 loop reads CASTHNSGNSYEQYF. CDR3 sequence (DNA): TGTGCCAGCACTCACAATAGCGGAAACTCCTACGAGCAGTACTTC.